This T cell receptor beta chain comes out of a study of OX40 agonist ivuxolimab in advanced cancers. General study results and limits: Among the lowest peripheral clonal expansion occurred in 0.1-3.0 mg/kg partial responders. Relative to CD4+, CD8+ T cells held more expanded clones on average.

The CDR3 runs to 14 residues. V lost 5 bases and J lost 2; bases outside the gene matches: 8. CDR1 and CDR2 from the germline V gene are SQVTM and ANQGSEA. On this clone itself: The target antigen is unknown. This CDR3 is also generated by other DNA sequences in the sample.

Libraries were prepared by immunoSEQ multiplex PCR; TCRdb keeps only in-frame clonotypes and omits some of them. The repertoire holds more than 90,000 clones, with about 80% as singletons. The receptor was isolated from an adult with an advanced solid tumor such as melanoma, head and neck, liver or kidney cancer. Material: CD4+ or CD8+ T cells sorted from blood, obtained in a trial of the OX40 agonist ivuxolimab. The chain joins TRBV29-1 to TRBJ2-7, with TRBD1 matching 8 bases. In nucleotides, the CDR3 is TGCAGCGTTTCAGGGGGCCAGGGGGCCTACGAGCAGTACTTC. The encoded protein is CSVSGGQGAYEQYF.